This paragraph covers one T cell receptor (beta chain) sequence. Its antigen remains unidentified. Trimming at V came to 2 bases and at J to 2 bases, leaving 5 bases not matched to a gene. CDR1 and CDR2 from the germline V gene are MNHEY and SMNVEV (reference sequence). This CDR3 is 15 amino acids long. Each CDR3 protein gets one entry after TCRdb re-called the RT-PCR reads with MiXCR. The data show 710,000 or so distinct CDR3 sequences, about 15% seen once. The data belong to a study of response to subunit inactivated influenza vaccine. Study results and caveats: Authors proposed each seasonal influenza vaccination draws in few new T cells.

The sequences come from PBMCs from blood, collected less than 13 days after vaccination. This clonotype was sampled from a man aged 50 to 59 who received an inactivated influenza vaccine. V gene TRBV27 combines with J gene TRBJ2-7, with 8 bases aligning to TRBD1. As DNA, the CDR3 is TGTGCCAGCAGTTTAGACAGGGGAATTACCTACGAGCAGTACTTC. Residues: CASSLDRGITYEQYF.